These T cell receptor beta chains were read from a single sample in a study of identical twins. TCRdb reprocessed the 5' RACE reads via MiXCR and lists one record per CDR3 protein. The sample includes over 600,000 distinct CDR3 sequences, approximately 22% seen only once; the top ten take about 4.3%. Another study also made use of these data, one on T cells expressing NK-cell markers.

Sequencing used PBMCs. These receptors came from a woman aged 18-29 years in good health. Both conserved end residues are part of each CDR3. Each record gives: V gene, clone size, CDR3 length, D gene, J gene, CDR3 protein, CDR3 DNA. A D gene is named only where the DNA matches it firmly. Part of the rows lack a size; the others show once, few, many or a class for expanded clones.

v_gene: TRBV6-6
abundance: many
len: 12
d_gene: .
j_gene: TRBJ2-1
CDR3aa: CASRGPGNEQFF
CDR3nt: TGTGCCTCTCGGGGGCCGGGGAATGAGCAGTTCTTC

v_gene: TRBV20-1
abundance: few
len: 12
d_gene: .
j_gene: TRBJ2-1
CDR3aa: CSASSMGNEQFF
CDR3nt: TGCAGTGCTAGTTCGATGGGTAATGAGCAGTTCTTC

v_gene: TRBV5-1
abundance: .
len: 15
d_gene: TRBD1
j_gene: TRBJ2-1
CDR3aa: CASSTLQGPYNEQFF
CDR3nt: TGCGCCAGCAGCACGTTACAGGGGCCTTACAATGAGCAGTTCTTC

v_gene: TRBV20-1
abundance: few
len: 15
d_gene: TRBD2
j_gene: TRBJ2-5
CDR3aa: CSASSPGRAGETQYF
CDR3nt: TGCAGTGCTAGTTCCCCCGGGAGGGCCGGGGAGACCCAGTACTTC

v_gene: TRBV4-3
abundance: few
len: 14
d_gene: .
j_gene: TRBJ2-4
CDR3aa: CASSQDPGKNIQYF
CDR3nt: TGCGCCAGCAGCCAAGACCCGGGAAAAAACATTCAGTACTTC

v_gene: TRBV1
abundance: few
len: 11
d_gene: .
j_gene: TRBJ2-7
CDR3aa: CTRPSGNEQYF
CDR3nt: TGCACCCGCCCTAGCGGAAACGAGCAGTACTTC

v_gene: TRBV29-1
abundance: few
len: 13
d_gene: .
j_gene: TRBJ2-5
CDR3aa: CSVEPVLQETQYF
CDR3nt: TGCAGCGTTGAGCCGGTTCTCCAAGAGACCCAGTACTTC

v_gene: TRBV5-1
abundance: few
len: 15
d_gene: .
j_gene: TRBJ1-6
CDR3aa: CASSLEGGLASPLHF
CDR3nt: TGCGCCAGCAGCTTGGAAGGAGGTCTTGCCTCACCCCTCCACTTT

v_gene: TRBV3-1
abundance: .
len: 13
d_gene: TRBD2
j_gene: TRBJ2-1
CDR3aa: CASSQGGGTPQFF
CDR3nt: TGTGCCAGCAGCCAGGGGGGAGGGACGCCGCAGTTCTTC

v_gene: TRBV7-9
abundance: many
len: 15
d_gene: .
j_gene: TRBJ2-1
CDR3aa: CASRPRGSSYNEQFF
CDR3nt: TGTGCCAGCAGGCCTCGGGGGAGCTCCTACAATGAGCAGTTCTTC

v_gene: TRBV20-1
abundance: few
len: 17
d_gene: TRBD1
j_gene: TRBJ1-2
CDR3aa: CSARSTSRGQGKYGYTF
CDR3nt: TGCAGTGCTAGATCTACATCGAGGGGACAGGGAAAATATGGCTACACCTTC

v_gene: TRBV11-2
abundance: once
len: 14
d_gene: TRBD1
j_gene: TRBJ2-3
CDR3aa: CASSYGQGTDTQYF
CDR3nt: TGTGCCAGCAGCTACGGACAGGGGACAGATACGCAGTATTTT

v_gene: TRBV11-2
abundance: .
len: 18
d_gene: TRBD2
j_gene: TRBJ2-1
CDR3aa: CASSLIGSGSWGENEQFF
CDR3nt: TGTGCCAGCAGCCTTATAGGGAGCGGGAGTTGGGGTGAGAATGAGCAGTTCTTC

v_gene: TRBV12-3/TRBV12-4
abundance: many
len: 13
d_gene: .
j_gene: TRBJ2-1
CDR3aa: CASSEGGIGEQFF
CDR3nt: TGTGCCAGCAGCGAGGGTGGTATAGGTGAGCAGTTCTTC

v_gene: TRBV4-3
abundance: few
len: 16
d_gene: .
j_gene: TRBJ2-2
CDR3aa: CASSQETGAITGELFF
CDR3nt: TGCGCCAGCAGCCAAGAAACGGGCGCCATCACCGGGGAGCTGTTTTTT

v_gene: TRBV3-1
abundance: .
len: 14
d_gene: .
j_gene: TRBJ1-1
CDR3aa: CASRINNMNTEAFF
CDR3nt: TGTGCCAGCAGGATAAATAACATGAACACTGAAGCTTTCTTT

v_gene: TRBV29-1
abundance: few
len: 12
d_gene: .
j_gene: TRBJ1-1
CDR3aa: CSGHLRNTEAFF
CDR3nt: TGCAGCGGTCATCTAAGGAACACTGAAGCTTTCTTT

v_gene: TRBV6-1
abundance: .
len: 15
d_gene: TRBD2
j_gene: TRBJ2-2
CDR3aa: CAGLAGRSHTGELFF
CDR3nt: TGTGCAGGCTTAGCGGGGCGCTCCCACACCGGGGAGCTGTTTTTT

v_gene: TRBV11-3
abundance: .
len: 14
d_gene: .
j_gene: TRBJ2-7
CDR3aa: CASSPGGLSYEQYF
CDR3nt: TGTGCCAGCAGCCCCGGAGGGCTATCCTACGAGCAGTACTTC

v_gene: TRBV7-2
abundance: .
len: 14
d_gene: .
j_gene: TRBJ2-1
CDR3aa: CASSYGPPENEQFF
CDR3nt: TGTGCCAGCAGCTACGGGCCGCCGGAAAATGAGCAGTTCTTC

v_gene: TRBV5-6
abundance: few
len: 15
d_gene: TRBD2
j_gene: TRBJ2-7
CDR3aa: CASSFIAGGPYEQYF
CDR3nt: TGTGCCAGCAGCTTCATAGCGGGAGGTCCCTACGAGCAGTACTTC

v_gene: TRBV5-1
abundance: once
len: 15
d_gene: .
j_gene: TRBJ2-7
CDR3aa: CASSFGRGRVSEQYF
CDR3nt: TGCGCCAGCAGCTTCGGCCGGGGGCGGGTGAGCGAGCAGTACTTC

v_gene: TRBV15
abundance: .
len: 14
d_gene: TRBD2
j_gene: TRBJ2-7
CDR3aa: CATSGSGSVDEQYF
CDR3nt: TGTGCCACCAGCGGAAGCGGGAGTGTCGACGAGCAGTACTTC

v_gene: TRBV6-2/TRBV6-3
abundance: .
len: 17
d_gene: TRBD2
j_gene: TRBJ2-3
CDR3aa: CASRKGAASGSGDTQYF
CDR3nt: TGTGCCAGCAGGAAAGGGGCGGCTAGCGGATCAGGGGATACGCAGTATTTT

v_gene: TRBV9
abundance: .
len: 16
d_gene: TRBD2
j_gene: TRBJ2-3
CDR3aa: CASSVVGGGRLDTQYF
CDR3nt: TGTGCCAGCAGCGTAGTGGGCGGGGGGAGATTGGATACGCAGTATTTT

v_gene: TRBV6-5
abundance: .
len: 14
d_gene: .
j_gene: TRBJ1-1
CDR3aa: CASSYSFLTAEAFF
CDR3nt: TGTGCCAGCAGTTACTCGTTTTTAACAGCGGAAGCTTTCTTT

v_gene: TRBV12-3/TRBV12-4
abundance: .
len: 12
d_gene: .
j_gene: TRBJ2-7
CDR3aa: CASSLIPRGQYF
CDR3nt: TGTGCCAGCAGTTTAATCCCCCGCGGGCAGTACTTC

v_gene: TRBV20-1
abundance: .
len: 12
d_gene: .
j_gene: TRBJ2-7
CDR3aa: CSGGSGSYEQYF
CDR3nt: TGCAGTGGGGGTAGCGGCTCCTACGAGCAGTACTTC

v_gene: TRBV12-3/TRBV12-4
abundance: few
len: 14
d_gene: TRBD2
j_gene: TRBJ2-7
CDR3aa: CASSFSGLVSEQYF
CDR3nt: TGTGCCAGCAGTTTCTCTGGACTAGTATCCGAGCAGTACTTC

v_gene: TRBV15
abundance: few
len: 18
d_gene: TRBD2
j_gene: TRBJ2-1
CDR3aa: CATSRDPARAGGDNEQFF
CDR3nt: TGTGCCACCAGCAGAGATCCTGCTCGAGCGGGAGGGGACAATGAGCAGTTCTTC

v_gene: TRBV20-1
abundance: few
len: 13
d_gene: .
j_gene: TRBJ2-3
CDR3aa: CSAKRAVKDTQYF
CDR3nt: TGCAGTGCAAAGCGGGCGGTGAAAGATACGCAGTATTTT

v_gene: TRBV20-1
abundance: few
len: 14
d_gene: TRBD2
j_gene: TRBJ2-3
CDR3aa: CSASSSGGRDTQYF
CDR3nt: TGCAGTGCTAGCAGCAGCGGGGGTAGAGATACGCAGTATTTT

v_gene: TRBV12-3/TRBV12-4
abundance: many
len: 11
d_gene: .
j_gene: TRBJ2-7
CDR3aa: CASSLGGEQYF
CDR3nt: TGTGCCAGCAGCTTAGGGGGCGAGCAGTACTTC

v_gene: TRBV6-2/TRBV6-3
abundance: few
len: 14
d_gene: TRBD2
j_gene: TRBJ2-4
CDR3aa: CASSYSAAGDIQYF
CDR3nt: TGTGCCAGCAGTTACTCTGCTGCGGGAGACATTCAGTACTTC

v_gene: TRBV29-1
abundance: few
len: 13
d_gene: .
j_gene: TRBJ2-7
CDR3aa: CSVVGAGAYEQYF
CDR3nt: TGCAGCGTTGTGGGGGCAGGAGCCTACGAGCAGTACTTC

v_gene: TRBV12-3/TRBV12-4
abundance: few
len: 14
d_gene: .
j_gene: TRBJ1-4
CDR3aa: CASSRTLTNEKLFF
CDR3nt: TGTGCCAGCAGTCGGACGCTAACTAATGAAAAACTGTTTTTT

v_gene: TRBV6-5
abundance: few
len: 13
d_gene: .
j_gene: TRBJ2-5
CDR3aa: CASSYRVEGAQYF
CDR3nt: TGTGCCAGCAGTTACCGCGTAGAGGGGGCCCAGTACTTC

v_gene: TRBV5-1
abundance: few
len: 15
d_gene: TRBD2
j_gene: TRBJ2-7
CDR3aa: CASSSVPSGSYEQYF
CDR3nt: TGCGCCAGCAGCTCGGTCCCTAGCGGGAGCTACGAGCAGTACTTC

v_gene: TRBV20-1
abundance: few
len: 14
d_gene: TRBD2
j_gene: TRBJ2-3
CDR3aa: CSACFGGGADTQYF
CDR3nt: TGCAGTGCTTGCTTCGGGGGGGGTGCAGATACGCAGTATTTT

v_gene: TRBV27
abundance: .
len: 13
d_gene: TRBD2
j_gene: TRBJ2-2
CDR3aa: CASRPGGTGELFF
CDR3nt: TGTGCCAGCAGACCGGGGGGGACCGGGGAGCTGTTTTTT

v_gene: TRBV20-1
abundance: few
len: 12
d_gene: .
j_gene: TRBJ2-7
CDR3aa: CSANRRSYEQYF
CDR3nt: TGCAGTGCTAACAGGCGCTCCTACGAGCAGTACTTC

v_gene: TRBV5-1
abundance: many
len: 15
d_gene: .
j_gene: TRBJ2-1
CDR3aa: CASSLDPGGFNEQFF
CDR3nt: TGCGCCAGCAGCTTGGATCCCGGAGGGTTTAATGAGCAGTTCTTC

v_gene: TRBV20-1
abundance: few
len: 15
d_gene: .
j_gene: TRBJ2-3
CDR3aa: CSAALHSGRTDTQYF
CDR3nt: TGCAGTGCTGCACTTCATTCCGGGAGAACAGATACGCAGTATTTT

v_gene: TRBV5-5
abundance: .
len: 13
d_gene: .
j_gene: TRBJ2-7
CDR3aa: CASSWDHPSEQYF
CDR3nt: TGTGCCAGCAGCTGGGACCACCCGAGTGAGCAGTACTTC

v_gene: TRBV4-3
abundance: .
len: 14
d_gene: .
j_gene: TRBJ2-1
CDR3aa: CASSQDRLNNEQFF
CDR3nt: TGCGCCAGCAGCCAAGATCGACTTAACAATGAGCAGTTCTTC

v_gene: TRBV20-1
abundance: .
len: 13
d_gene: .
j_gene: TRBJ2-7
CDR3aa: CSARGRRPYEQYF
CDR3nt: TGCAGTGCTAGAGGCCGGAGGCCTTACGAGCAGTACTTC

v_gene: TRBV29-1
abundance: few
len: 13
d_gene: .
j_gene: TRBJ1-5
CDR3aa: CSVVAQDNQPQHF
CDR3nt: TGCAGCGTTGTAGCGCAGGACAATCAGCCCCAGCATTTT

v_gene: TRBV7-2
abundance: .
len: 15
d_gene: TRBD2
j_gene: TRBJ2-5
CDR3aa: CASSLVGSGMETQYF
CDR3nt: TGTGCCAGCAGCTTAGTTGGTAGCGGGATGGAGACCCAGTACTTC

v_gene: TRBV10-2
abundance: .
len: 15
d_gene: .
j_gene: TRBJ2-1
CDR3aa: CASSDLGSVLSEQFF
CDR3nt: TGCGCCAGCAGTGACCTGGGGTCGGTGCTGAGTGAGCAGTTCTTC

v_gene: TRBV9
abundance: few
len: 14
d_gene: TRBD1
j_gene: TRBJ1-2
CDR3aa: CASSMGQALSGYTF
CDR3nt: TGTGCCAGCAGCATGGGACAGGCACTTTCCGGCTACACCTTC

v_gene: TRBV6-2/TRBV6-3
abundance: .
len: 15
d_gene: TRBD1
j_gene: TRBJ2-1
CDR3aa: CASRIRGQGGNEQFF
CDR3nt: TGTGCCAGCAGAATACGGGGACAGGGGGGCAATGAGCAGTTCTTC

v_gene: TRBV4-2
abundance: .
len: 13
d_gene: TRBD1
j_gene: TRBJ2-1
CDR3aa: CASSQETGNEQFF
CDR3nt: TGTGCCAGCAGCCAAGAGACAGGGAATGAGCAGTTCTTC

v_gene: TRBV7-2
abundance: .
len: 15
d_gene: .
j_gene: TRBJ2-7
CDR3aa: CASSLALAGTYEQYF
CDR3nt: TGTGCCAGCAGCTTAGCTCTAGCAGGAACTTACGAGCAGTACTTC

v_gene: TRBV27
abundance: few
len: 14
d_gene: .
j_gene: TRBJ1-1
CDR3aa: CARGPGQENTEAFF
CDR3nt: TGTGCCAGAGGGCCAGGTCAAGAGAACACTGAAGCTTTCTTT

v_gene: TRBV12-3/TRBV12-4
abundance: few
len: 14
d_gene: TRBD1
j_gene: TRBJ1-1
CDR3aa: CASRSSGGWTEAFF
CDR3nt: TGTGCCAGCAGGTCCTCAGGGGGCTGGACTGAAGCTTTCTTT

v_gene: TRBV20-1
abundance: .
len: 14
d_gene: .
j_gene: TRBJ2-7
CDR3aa: CSARARLPSYEQYF
CDR3nt: TGCAGTGCTAGAGCCCGGTTGCCCTCCTACGAGCAGTACTTC

v_gene: TRBV18
abundance: few
len: 15
d_gene: .
j_gene: TRBJ2-7
CDR3aa: CASSPTVGSSYEQYF
CDR3nt: TGTGCCAGCTCACCGACAGTTGGCAGTTCCTACGAGCAGTACTTC

v_gene: TRBV6-5
abundance: once
len: 13
d_gene: .
j_gene: TRBJ2-3
CDR3aa: CASSYPPPDTQYF
CDR3nt: TGTGCCAGCAGTTACCCACCTCCAGATACGCAGTATTTT

v_gene: TRBV29-1
abundance: .
len: 14
d_gene: .
j_gene: TRBJ2-3
CDR3aa: CSTQGPGRTDTQYF
CDR3nt: TGCAGCACCCAGGGGCCCGGAAGGACAGATACGCAGTATTTT